Given below is one TCR beta chain in context. This sample was included in a study of blood T cell repertoires in COVID-19. Study-level information: Nucleic acid was either cDNA or gDNA, and it came from T cells, B-cell-depleted T cells, or PBMCs.

This CDR3 comprises 13 residues. V dropped 4 bases and J dropped 3 bases, with 9 bases sitting between them. Germline V gene lookup returns CDR1 SGHRS and CDR2 YFSETQ. Assay used: immunoSEQ multiplex PCR; TCRdb lists only in-frame clones, some missing. The profile covers 200,000 to 250,000 clones, with roughly 90% appearing a single time and roughly 2.5% taken by the ten largest. This chain links TRBV5-1 with TRBJ2-3; D uncertain. This receptor was obtained from an older woman with acute or convalescent COVID-19. The material sequenced was peripheral blood. The CDR3 region is CASSPPGTDTQYF. The CDR3, as DNA: TGCGCCAGCAGCCCCCCAGGAACAGATACGCAGTATTTT. Full variable domain (remainder filled in from reference TRBV5-1 and TRBJ2-3): KAGVTQTPRYLIKTRGQQVTLSCSPISGHRSVSWYQQTPGQGLQFLFEYFSETQRNKGNFPGRFSGRQFSNSRSEMNVSTLELGDSALYLCASSPPGTDTQYFGPGTRLTVL.